The 14 T cell receptor beta chains listed next were all sequenced from one sample in a study of T cell changes during pregnancy in multiple sclerosis. Produced via immunoSEQ multiplex PCR; TCRdb's table is partial and in-frame only. Of over 50,000 clones in the sample, around nine tenths were seen once. Sequences were derived from peripheral blood, sampled in the third trimester of pregnancy. These receptors all come from a female donor in good health, enrolled as a control in a pregnancy study.

The chain couples TRBV11-2 to TRBJ2-7; D is undetermined. CDR3 length: 12 residues. Germline lookup yields CDR1 SGHAT and CDR2 FQNNGV. V lost 4 bases and J lost 6, with 10 bases in between. In DNA form, the CDR3 reads TGTGCCAGCAGCTCCGCGAACCGCGAGCAGTACTTC. Its translation is CASSSANREQYF.

The CDR3 region is CASSKDRRDTQYF. In DNA, the CDR3 is TGCGCCAGCAGCAAGGACAGGCGGGATACGCAGTATTTT. The V call is TRBV5-1, the J call TRBJ2-3; 7 bases are shared with TRBD1. V was clipped by 4 bases and J by 6 bases; unmatched bases: 5. Looked up from germline, CDR1 is SGHRS and CDR2 is YFSETQ. The CDR3 is 13 residues long.

This rearrangement joins TRBV9 to TRBJ2-3; D remains ambiguous. Germline V CDR1 and CDR2: SGDLS, YYNGEE. The CDR3 totals 15 residues. V lost 4 bases and J 2 bases, leaving 14 bases between the germline ends. CDR3 nucleotides: TGTGCCAGCAGCCCCCCATGGCCGTTCACAGATACGCAGTATTTT. This translates into CASSPPWPFTDTQYF.

The V gene is TRBV11-2, the J gene TRBJ1-1, with 9 bases aligning to TRBD1. This CDR3 region has 14 residues. Germline loops: CDR1 SGHAT, CDR2 FQNNGV. Trimming cost V 6 bases and J 7 bases; bases outside gene matches: 9. DNA for the CDR3: TGTGCCAGCAGGCCCGCCACAGGGGGCCTTGAAGCTTTCTTT. Translating gives CASRPATGGLEAFF.

The gene calls are TRBV7-8 and TRBJ2-7; 11 nucleotides match TRBD1. CDR1 and CDR2 from the germline V gene are SGHVS and FQNEAQ. The CDR3 covers 16 residues. The ends lost 2 bases at V and 4 bases at J; junction bases unmatched: 7. CDR3 DNA sequence: TGTGCCAGCAGCTTACTTGTCGGGGACAGGGGGTACGAGCAGTACTTC. Its translation: CASSLLVGDRGYEQYF.

The V gene is TRBV28, the J gene TRBJ1-1, with D perhaps TRBD1 (6 bases). Trimming stripped 8 bases from V and 1 base from J, with 20 bases between. The germline CDR1 and CDR2 sequences are MDHEN and SYDVKM. The CDR3 spans 16 residues. DNA for the CDR3: TGTGCCAGCCCTCCACAGGGTAGTGGGAGGAACACTGAAGCTTTCTTT. Translated: CASPPQGSGRNTEAFF.

The rearrangement links TRBV5-1 to TRBJ2-1; 10 bases map to TRBD2. Trimming cost V 5 bases and J 6 bases; bases outside gene matches: 11. The CDR3 is 16 residues long. Per the germline V gene, CDR1 is SGHRS and CDR2 is YFSETQ. In DNA, the CDR3 is TGCGCCAGCAGATTCCGGGCTAGCGGGGGTCCCAATGAGCAGTTCTTC. It encodes CASRFRASGGPNEQFF.

In this sample, this clone turned up a few times. V gene TRBV6-5 combines with J gene TRBJ1-6; 8 bases agree with TRBD1. Germline V lookup: CDR1 MNHEY, CDR2 SVGAGI. This CDR3 comprises 15 residues. The trim removed 2 bases at V and 8 bases at J, leaving 5 bases unmatched. CDR3 DNA: TGTGCCAGCAGTTACGGGGACAGGACGGATTCACCCCTCCACTTT. Translated: CASSYGDRTDSPLHF.

The V call is TRBV27, the J call TRBJ1-1; D unresolved. Germline CDR1 reads MNHEY; CDR2 reads SMNVEV (reference sequence). The CDR3 is 13 residues long. V gave up 6 bases and J gave up 1 base, with 9 bases separating them. CDR3 nucleotide sequence: TGTGCCAGCAGCCGGCGGGGGAACACTGAAGCTTTCTTT. Protein sequence: CASSRRGNTEAFF.

This rearrangement joins TRBV10-3 to TRBJ1-1, with TRBD1 as a possible D gene (6 bases). The germline V gene has CDR1 ENHRY and CDR2 SYGVKD. The CDR3 is 16 residues long. Trimming took off 3 bases at V and 7 bases at J, with 21 bases between the two ends. The CDR3 DNA is TGTGCCATCAGTGACCGTTGGAAGGGGGGGGAGGTTGAAGCTTTCTTT. It is translated as CAISDRWKGGEVEAFF.

The chain employs TRBV18 and TRBJ1-6, with D hard to call. V gave up 2 bases and J gave up 0 bases, with 5 bases separating them. The CDR3 consists of 15 residues. CDR1 is KGHSH and CDR2 is LQKENI in the germline V gene. Written as DNA, the CDR3 is TGTGCCAGCTCACCAGAGAGCTCCTATAATTCACCCCTCCACTTT. As protein: CASSPESSYNSPLHF.

The rearrangement links TRBV7-3 to TRBJ2-2, with D perhaps matching TRBD1 (6 bases). The CDR3 sequence is 16 residues long. Trimming shortened V by 4 bases and J by 0 bases, and 12 bases separated the two germline ends. Looked up from germline, CDR1 is SGHTA and CDR2 is FQGTGA. The CDR3: CASSSSGTSNTGELFF. The DNA for the CDR3 is TGTGCCAGCAGCTCATCCGGGACATCGAACACCGGGGAGCTGTTTTTT.

V usage is TRBV5-6 and J usage is TRBJ1-6, with TRBD1 identical over 9 bases. Trimming at V came to 2 bases and at J to 7 bases, leaving 7 bases not matched to a gene. In germline, CDR1 is SGHDT, CDR2 YYEEEE. The CDR3 contains 16 residues. CDR3 nucleotides: TGTGCCAGCAGCTTCTTGACAGGGGGTGTCAATTCACCCCTCCACTTT. Encoded protein: CASSFLTGGVNSPLHF.

Here the CDR3 reads CASSVEGARYNEQFF. The CDR3, as DNA: TGTGCCAGCAGCGTAGAAGGGGCCAGGTACAATGAGCAGTTCTTC. The chain couples TRBV9 to TRBJ2-1; tentative D call: TRBD1 (5 bases). Germline CDR1 reads SGDLS; CDR2 reads YYNGEE. The CDR3 is 15 amino acids. V was shortened by 0 bases and J by 4 bases, with 11 bases between the two germline ends.